These T cell receptor beta chains were read from a single sample in a study of blood T cell repertoires in COVID-19. Here immunoSEQ multiplex PCR was the method, and the copy in TCRdb shows in-frame clones only, minus some. Of tens of thousands of clones in the sample, roughly 89% were seen once. Sequenced: peripheral blood. The receptors originated from a woman aged 45-59 years with acute or convalescent COVID-19. Both conserved end residues are part of each CDR3. Fields, in order: clone size, CDR3 length, D gene, V gene, J gene, CDR3 DNA, CDR3 protein. D genes are given only for firm matches. Size is stated for part of the rows, as once, few or many counts, or as a class when the clone is expanded.

NA	14	TRBD2	TRBV27	TRBJ2-7	TGTGCCAGCAGTTTTGGGGGAGGGGTCTTGGAGCAGTACTTC	CASSFGGGVLEQYF
NA	17	NA	TRBV28	TRBJ1-5	TGTGCCAGCAGTGTACCTTCCGGGGGGATCAGGGATCAGCCCCAGCATTTT	CASSVPSGGIRDQPQHF
NA	16	NA	TRBV14	TRBJ2-1	TGTGCCAGCAGCCCAGGACAGAATTTTGTCTACAATGAGCAGTTCTTC	CASSPGQNFVYNEQFF
NA	14	NA	TRBV7-2	TRBJ2-2	TGTGCCAGCTCTTCTAGCTTCGGCACCGGGGAGCTGTTTTTT	CASSSSFGTGELFF
NA	15	TRBD1	TRBV9	TRBJ1-6	TGTGCCAGCAGCGTAGGTGCAGGGGGAGATTCACCCCTCCACTTT	CASSVGAGGDSPLHF
NA	15	NA	TRBV5-1	TRBJ1-5	TGCGCCAGCAGCGCTGACGGGGGAGGGCTACAGCCCCAGCATTTT	CASSADGGGLQPQHF
NA	14	NA	TRBV7-8	TRBJ2-7	TGTGCCAGCAGCTCTCGGACAGTATCCTACGAGCAGTACTTC	CASSSRTVSYEQYF
NA	16	TRBD1	TRBV27	TRBJ2-7	TGTGCCAGCAGTCCGATTCGGGACGGGACAGGTCACGAGCAGTACTTC	CASSPIRDGTGHEQYF
NA	14	NA	TRBV4-1	TRBJ1-2	TGCGCCAGCAGCCAAGGTAGTTCTAACTATGGCTACACCTTC	CASSQGSSNYGYTF
NA	13	NA	TRBV11-2	TRBJ1-5	TGTGCCAGCAGCTTACAGGGAAATCAGCCCCAGCATTTT	CASSLQGNQPQHF
NA	18	NA	TRBV3-1/TRBV3-2	TRBJ1-3	TGTGCCAGCAGCCTCCCCCCTGGCGGTAAAAGCTCTGGAAACACCATATATTTT	CASSLPPGGKSSGNTIYF
NA	12	NA	TRBV30	TRBJ2-7	TGTGCCTGGAGTTCCAGCTCCTACGAGCAGTACTTC	CAWSSSSYEQYF
NA	13	TRBD1	TRBV27	TRBJ1-2	TGTGCCAGCAGTCGACAGGGGGCCTATGGCTACACCTTC	CASSRQGAYGYTF
few	14	NA	TRBV3-1/TRBV3-2	TRBJ1-5	TGTGCCAGCAGCTCAGGCAGGGGCAATCAGCCCCAGCATTTT	CASSSGRGNQPQHF
NA	15	TRBD1	TRBV6-5	TRBJ2-7	TGTGCCAGCAGTTACTGGGGACAGGGGTACTACGAGCAGTACTTC	CASSYWGQGYYEQYF
NA	15	NA	TRBV7-9	TRBJ1-1	TGTGCCAGCAGCCCCTGGGGGAGGGATGGGACTGAAGCTTTCTTT	CASSPWGRDGTEAFF
few	15	TRBD2	TRBV19	TRBJ2-5	TGTGCCACAAGACTAGCGGGAAGTTTACAAGAGACCCAGTACTTC	CATRLAGSLQETQYF
NA	18	NA	TRBV11-2	TRBJ1-5	TGTGCCAGCAGCTTCGACTCTCCGGCACGGAGGGGCAATCAGCCCCAGCATTTT	CASSFDSPARRGNQPQHF
NA	14	TRBD1	TRBV27	TRBJ1-2	TGTGCCAGCAGTGCATCAGGGGGCGGTGGTGGCTACACCTTC	CASSASGGGGGYTF
NA	16	NA	TRBV25-1	TRBJ2-2	TGTGCCAGCAGTGCGCAGGTGGGAGCGAACACCGGGGAGCTGTTTTTT	CASSAQVGANTGELFF
NA	12	NA	TRBV6-6	TRBJ2-5	TGTGCCAGCAGGCCTAGCGCCGAGACCCAGTACTTC	CASRPSAETQYF
few	14	TRBD1	TRBV29-1	TRBJ1-2	TGCAGCGTTTCAATAGGGGGCTCGGGCTATGGCTACACCTTC	CSVSIGGSGYGYTF
once	12	NA	TRBV5-1	TRBJ2-7	TGCGCCAGCAGCGCTGGACTCGGCGAGCAGTACTTC	CASSAGLGEQYF
NA	13	TRBD1	TRBV10-3	TRBJ1-1	TGTGCCACGAGGACAGGACTCGGCACTGAAGCTTTCTTT	CATRTGLGTEAFF
NA	15	NA	TRBV5-6	TRBJ1-2	TGTGCCAGCAGCGAGAATCCACCGGTTAACTATGGCTACACCTTC	CASSENPPVNYGYTF
few	12	NA	TRBV7-9	TRBJ1-4	TGTGCCAGCAGCTTAGGCCCGGGGGAACTGTTTTTT	CASSLGPGELFF
once	14	TRBD2	TRBV7-9	TRBJ2-7	TGTGCCAGCAGCCCGTCGACTAGCGGGTACGAGCAGTACTTC	CASSPSTSGYEQYF
NA	14	TRBD1	TRBV5-1	TRBJ1-1	TGCGCCAGCAGCTTGCAGGACAGGGAGTCTGAAGCTTTCTTT	CASSLQDRESEAFF
NA	13	TRBD1	TRBV11-2	TRBJ1-2	TGTGCCAGCAGCACCGGGACAGGGTCTGGCTACACCTTC	CASSTGTGSGYTF
NA	13	NA	TRBV19	TRBJ1-4	TGTGCCAGTACGGAGCTCCACGGGGAAAAACTGTTTTTT	CASTELHGEKLFF
NA	16	TRBD1	TRBV5-1	TRBJ1-5	TGCGCCAGCAGCTTGGGGGGGACAGGGGTCGATCAGCCCCAGCATTTT	CASSLGGTGVDQPQHF
NA	17	NA	TRBV28	TRBJ2-1	TGTGCCAGCAGACCTCACCAGGGGTTTGGACCGTACAATGAGCAGTTCTTC	CASRPHQGFGPYNEQFF
NA	16	TRBD1	TRBV7-9	TRBJ2-1	TGTGCCAGCAGGGAAACGGGACAGGCATACTACAATGAGCAGTTCTTC	CASRETGQAYYNEQFF
NA	14	TRBD1	TRBV6-5	TRBJ1-2	TGTGCCAGCAGCCCGGGACAGGCGTTCCTCGGCTACACCTTC	CASSPGQAFLGYTF
NA	15	NA	TRBV27	TRBJ2-7	TGTGCCAGCAGTCCCCTCGTAGATTCGGGCTACGAGCAGTACTTC	CASSPLVDSGYEQYF